These 27 T cell receptor beta chains were all obtained from the same sample, sequenced in a study of CD8 T cells in Susac syndrome. RNA totalling roughly 0.45 to 1 ug underwent reverse transcription with random hexamers. TCRdb reprocessed the immunoSEQ multiplex PCR reads with MiXCR, giving one entry per CDR3 protein. The profile shows fewer than 350,000 distinct CDR3 sequences, over 75% of them singletons. Sequencing was carried out using CD8+ T cells from PBMCs. The source is a human donor with multiple sclerosis.

The rearrangement joins TRBV7-2 to TRBJ1-4, with a tentative D call TRBD1 (5 bases). Trimming pared 5 bases from V and 7 bases from J, leaving 14 bases between. This CDR3 comprises 14 residues. The germline gives CDR1 SGHTA, CDR2 FQGNSA. The CDR3 nucleotides read TGTGCCAGCAGCACCCCGGGACGCGGTGAAAAACTGTTTTTT. Residues: CASSTPGRGEKLFF.

The chain uses TRBV29-1 and TRBJ1-1; D unresolved. There are 12 residues in the CDR3. V was trimmed by 3 bases and J by 4 bases, leaving 9 bases between them. Germline V lookup: CDR1 SQVTM, CDR2 ANQGSEA. CDR3 region: CSVDAPATEAFF. Written as DNA, the CDR3 is TGCAGCGTTGATGCCCCGGCCACTGAAGCTTTCTTT.

V is TRBV9 and J is TRBJ2-7, with 9 bases that match TRBD2. This CDR3 has 17 amino acids. Germline V lookup: CDR1 SGDLS, CDR2 YYNGEE. The V and J ends lost 3 bases and 5 bases, in that order; junction bases with no gene match: 15. In nucleotides, the CDR3 is TGTGCCAGCAGCGCCGATAGTCTAGCGGGGCCTCTTGACGAGCAGTACTTC. This sequence encodes CASSADSLAGPLDEQYF.

The chain joins TRBV6-5 to TRBJ2-1, with 8 bases aligning to TRBD2. J lost 7 bases, V lost 5 bases, and 7 bases had no gene match. There are 14 residues in the CDR3. Germline-derived CDR1 and CDR2 are MNHEY and SVGAGI. The CDR3 loop is CASSSGSPLNEQFF. The DNA for the CDR3 is TGTGCCAGCAGTAGCGGGAGCCCACTTAATGAGCAGTTCTTC.

This chain joins TRBV12-3 or TRBV12-4 and TRBJ2-3; TRBD2 is a possible D gene (5 bases). The CDR3 has 15 amino acids. Trimming left V 1 base short and J 4 bases short, with 12 bases between. This CDR3 reads CASSLVTSNPDTQYF. DNA for the CDR3: TGTGCCAGCAGTTTAGTAACTAGTAATCCAGATACGCAGTATTTT.

The chain recombines TRBV10-3 with TRBJ2-5; no clear D. V was clipped by 0 bases and J by 0 bases, with 17 bases between them. CDR1 ENHRY and CDR2 SYGVKD come from the germline V gene. This CDR3 contains 18 residues. The CDR3 region is CAISESWLHREYQETQYF. CDR3 coding DNA: TGTGCCATCAGTGAGTCGTGGCTTCACAGAGAGTACCAAGAGACCCAGTACTTC.

A single count supports this clonotype. J is TRBJ2-3 and V is TRBV5-1; perhaps TRBD2 as D (5 bases). The CDR3 covers 17 residues. The germline V gene has CDR1 SGHRS and CDR2 YFSETQ. The ends were cut back, 0 bases at V and 1 base at J, with 15 bases in the middle. CDR3 sequence reads: CASSLGPPSGRTDTQYF. Here the CDR3 DNA reads TGCGCCAGCAGCTTGGGGCCCCCGAGCGGCCGCACAGATACGCAGTATTTT.

V is TRBV12-3 or TRBV12-4 and J is TRBJ1-2; possible D gene TRBD1, 6 bases. The CDR3 contains 14 residues. V lost 7 bases and J 4 bases, leaving 16 bases between the germline ends. CDR3 sequence (DNA): TGTGCCAGCAACCTGGGGGGGGGCGCCTATGGCTACACCTTC. This encodes CASNLGGGAYGYTF.

The rearrangement joins TRBV15 to TRBJ2-7; tentatively, D is TRBD1 (5 bases). V lost 0 bases and J lost 6, with 12 bases in between. CDR1 LNHNV and CDR2 YYDKDF come from the germline V gene (reference sequence). The CDR3 has 14 residues. CDR3 coding DNA: TGTGCCACCAGCAGAGAATCAGGGAACCCCGAGCAGTACTTC. Its protein product is CATSRESGNPEQYF.

The CDR3 protein is CASSVSSGASNEQFF. The CDR3 bases are TGTGCCAGCAGCGTGTCTAGCGGGGCGAGTAATGAGCAGTTCTTC. This rearrangement joins TRBV9 to TRBJ2-1, with TRBD2 matching 9 bases. Germline V gene data show CDR1 as SGDLS and CDR2 as YYNGEE. The V and J ends lost 2 bases and 7 bases, in that order; junction bases with no gene match: 7. This CDR3 contains 15 residues.

This rearrangement joins TRBV11-3 to TRBJ1-2, with 7 positions matching TRBD1. The CDR3 runs to 13 residues. Germline V CDR1 and CDR2: SGHNT, YENEEA. The V segment lost 4 bases and the J segment 5 bases; nucleotides outside the gene matches: 4. The CDR3 region is CASSSDREYGYTF. CDR3 nucleotides: TGTGCCAGCAGCTCCGACAGGGAGTATGGCTACACCTTC.

The sample holds a few counts of this clonotype. The chain joins TRBV13 to TRBJ2-2, with TRBD1 matching over 8 bases. The CDR3 is 14 residues long. J lost 5 bases, V lost 5 bases, and 4 bases had no gene match. Germline V gene sequence: CDR1 PRHDT, CDR2 FYEKMQ (reference sequence). CDR3 loop: CASSQGAGTGELFF. In DNA, the CDR3 is TGTGCCAGCAGCCAGGGGGCGGGGACCGGGGAGCTGTTTTTT.

The V gene is TRBV20-1, the J gene TRBJ1-2; D gene uncertain. Germline V lookup: CDR1 DFQATT, CDR2 SNEGSKA (reference sequence). This CDR3 comprises 13 residues. With 0 bases removed from V and 1 base from J, the gap between germline ends came to 6 bases. The CDR3 DNA follows: TGCAGTGCTAGAGATGGGAGTAACTATGGCTACACCTTC. Translating it yields CSARDGSNYGYTF.

CDR3 nucleotides: TGCGCCAGCAGCCACGGGACCCCTAATGAGCAGTTCTTC. Protein: CASSHGTPNEQFF. This chain joins TRBV4-1 and TRBJ2-1; tentatively, D is TRBD1 or TRBD2 (5 bases each). Per germline, CDR1 MGHRA and CDR2 YSYEKL. The CDR3 spans 13 residues. V was shortened by 3 bases and J by 7 bases, with 10 bases between the two germline ends.

This clonotype was counted once. The CDR3 nucleotides read TGTGCCAGCACCCCTGGGATTCCCCTGCCTGAGCAGTTCTTC. It encodes CASTPGIPLPEQFF. The chain joins TRBV7-9 to TRBJ2-1; unclear D gene. Germline V gene sequence: CDR1 SEHNR, CDR2 FQNEAQ (reference sequence). The CDR3 sequence is 14 residues long. Between the trimmed V and J ends, which lost 7 bases and 9 bases, there was a span of 19 bases.

V and J are TRBV5-4 and TRBJ2-1; D gene unclear. The CDR3 is made up of 14 amino acids. In germline, CDR1 is SGHNT, CDR2 YYREEE (reference sequence). V lost 4 bases to trimming and J lost 8 bases, with 16 bases between them. CDR3 in DNA: TGTGCCAGCAGCACGGTGGGTCCTAACGATGAGCAGTTCTTC. Its translation: CASSTVGPNDEQFF.

This clonotype was counted only a few times. The chain joins TRBV6-6 to TRBJ2-7, with D uncertain. Germline CDR1 MNHNY, CDR2 SVGAGI (reference sequence). Trimming shortened V by 5 bases and J by 5 bases, and 19 bases separated the two germline ends. The CDR3 totals 15 residues. CDR3 loop: CASSPFPRTGNEQYF. The CDR3 DNA is TGTGCCAGCAGTCCCTTTCCAAGGACGGGCAACGAGCAGTACTTC.

This chain joins TRBV7-9 and TRBJ1-3; D possibly corresponds to TRBD1 (5 bases). Germline V gene lookup returns CDR1 SEHNR and CDR2 FQNEAQ (reference sequence). The CDR3 runs to 15 residues. V was clipped by 5 bases and J by 4 bases, with 15 bases between them. The CDR3 reads CASSPRGTAGNTIYF. Here the CDR3 DNA reads TGTGCCAGCAGCCCCCGCGGGACTGCCGGAAACACCATATATTTT.

V and J are TRBV20-1 and TRBJ2-7; possible D gene TRBD1, 5 bases. The CDR3 length is 12 residues. The V end lost 6 bases, the J end lost 5 bases, and 14 bases lay between the germline ends. Germline V gene data show CDR1 as DFQATT and CDR2 as SNEGSKA (reference sequence). The CDR3 DNA follows: TGCAGTGCCGCCCAGGGCCACCACGAGCAGTACTTC. Protein sequence: CSAAQGHHEQYF.

The chain employs TRBV5-1 and TRBJ1-2, with D hard to call. Per germline, CDR1 SGHRS and CDR2 YFSETQ. The CDR3 consists of 12 residues. Trimming pared 4 bases from V and 6 bases from J, leaving 10 bases between. This chain's CDR3 is CASSLYMDGYTF. CDR3 nucleotides: TGCGCCAGCAGCCTATATATGGATGGCTACACCTTC.

The table lists this clonotype with a count of one. The chain has TRBV19 and TRBJ1-1; possibly TRBD1 for D (5 bases). V shed 2 bases and J shed 1 base, with 11 bases lying between them. CDR3 length: 15 residues. The germline V gene encodes CDR1 LNHDA and CDR2 SQIVND (reference sequence). The CDR3 reads CASSINGHPNTEAFF. The CDR3 bases are TGTGCCAGTAGTATAAATGGACACCCGAACACTGAAGCTTTCTTT.

This chain links TRBV7-8 with TRBJ2-7, with a possible D match to TRBD2 (5 bases). Trimming cost V 3 bases and J 6 bases, with 12 bases left between them. Germline V gene data show CDR1 as SGHVS and CDR2 as FQNEAQ. The CDR3 totals 13 residues. The CDR3 spells CASSLGSLAEQYF. The DNA for the CDR3 is TGTGCCAGCAGCTTGGGGTCGCTAGCCGAGCAGTACTTC.

The chain couples TRBV11-2 to TRBJ2-7; 7 positions match TRBD2. This CDR3 is built from 15 residues. CDR1 is SGHAT, CDR2 FQNNGV, per germline. Trimming removed 3 bases from V and 3 bases from J; junction bases left unmatched: 8. The CDR3 DNA sequence: TGTGCCAGCAGCTTCGATAGCGGGCCTTACTACGAGCAGTACTTC. Amino acid sequence: CASSFDSGPYYEQYF.

The chain links TRBV9 to TRBJ2-3, with D tentatively TRBD2 (6 bases). Trimming took 1 base from V and 4 from J, leaving 16 bases between them. The CDR3 loop spans 16 amino acids. Looked up from germline, CDR1 is SGDLS and CDR2 is YYNGEE. CDR3 loop: CASSVYTGGPADTQYF. In nucleotides, the CDR3 is TGTGCCAGCAGCGTATACACCGGGGGACCGGCAGATACGCAGTATTTT.

This clonotype has just one count. The rearrangement links TRBV30 to TRBJ2-5, with a tentative D call TRBD2 (5 bases). Germline V gene sequence: CDR1 GTSNPN, CDR2 SVGIG (reference sequence). V was cut by 2 bases and J by 5 bases, with 9 bases left in between. The CDR3 covers 12 residues. Written as DNA, the CDR3 is TGTGCCTGGAGTCGGGGTAGGGAGACCCAGTACTTC. Translated, it gives CAWSRGRETQYF.

V gene TRBV29-1 combines with J gene TRBJ1-1, with 8 bases matching TRBD1. The J segment lost 4 bases and the V segment lost 4 bases, leaving 2 bases of the junction unmatched. The CDR3 extends over 12 amino acids. Germline CDR1 and CDR2: SQVTM and ANQGSEA. CDR3 DNA: TGCAGCGTTGCCAGGGGGCCCACTGAAGCTTTCTTT. Amino acids: CSVARGPTEAFF.

The J gene is TRBJ1-1, the V gene TRBV5-1, with D unresolved. The CDR3 covers 14 residues. The ends were cut back, 0 bases at V and 4 bases at J, with 10 bases in the middle. Germline loops: CDR1 SGHRS, CDR2 YFSETQ. CDR3 loop: CASSLGGESTEAFF. The CDR3 DNA reads as TGCGCCAGCAGCTTGGGGGGTGAGAGCACTGAAGCTTTCTTT.